Judged by abundance, the clone carrying this T cell receptor (beta chain) is medium-sized. The antigen is undetermined. 500 ng RNA was reverse transcribed with alpha and beta constant-region primers. Separate chain-specific third strand synthesis with multiplexing indices produced the alpha and beta libraries. TCRdb itself ran the 5' RACE reads through MiXCR, one entry per CDR3 protein. The sample contains around 4,300 distinct CDR3 sequences, over 4.5% of which appear only once. Roughly three months, about 14 weeks, into antiretroviral therapy, follow-up blood was collected. The repertoire came from unfractionated whole blood and reflected all unsorted peripheral T cells. The data stem from a study of HIV-infected patients and healthy controls. Study-level findings and limits: With just sixteen HIV-infected individuals processed, the findings' generality was considered strongly limited.

The ends were cut back, 3 bases at V and 3 bases at J, with 8 bases in the middle. Germline lookup yields CDR1 DFQATT and CDR2 SNEGSKA (reference sequence). This CDR3 contains 12 residues. The origin of this receptor is an adult with HIV infection. This chain links TRBV20-1 with TRBJ2-5; D gene ambiguous. The sample was blood, taken during antiretroviral therapy. The CDR3 reads CSASSGEETQYF. The CDR3 DNA follows: TGCAGTGCTAGTAGTGGGGAAGAGACCCAGTACTTC.